A selection of T cell receptor beta chains follows, all from one sample in a study of CD8 T cells in ankylosing spondylitis. MiXCR, run by TCRdb on the 5' RACE reads, gives a single entry per CDR3 protein. Of 400,000 to 450,000 distinct CDR3 sequences listed, roughly 18% are singletons. Sequences were obtained from blood, either unsorted or a sorted T cell fraction (not recorded which). The receptor set was obtained from a male donor with ankylosing spondylitis. Each CDR3 is given with its conserved first and last residue. The D gene is left open where the match is weak. Size is stated for part of the rows, as once, few or many counts, or as a class when the clone is expanded.

CASSRSGGINQPQHF	TGTGCCAGCAGCCGTAGCGGTGGTATAAATCAGCCCCAGCATTTT	.	.	TRBJ1-5	TRBV7-8
CASSLVGSGNTIYF	TGCGCCAGCAGCTTGGTAGGCTCTGGAAACACCATATATTTT	many	.	TRBJ1-3	TRBV5-1
CAIGPGAGQPQHF	TGTGCCATCGGCCCAGGGGCAGGGCAGCCCCAGCATTTT	.	.	TRBJ1-5	TRBV10-3
CASRNSGSYNEQFF	TGTGCCAGTAGAAATAGCGGGAGTTACAATGAGCAGTTCTTC	.	TRBD2	TRBJ2-1	TRBV19
CASSQEHRDRPGEQYF	TGTGCCAGCAGCCAGGAACACCGGGACAGGCCGGGAGAGCAGTACTTC	many	TRBD1	TRBJ2-7	TRBV3-1
CASSYSFYSPLHF	TGTGCCAGCAGTTACTCCTTTTATTCACCCCTCCACTTT	.	.	TRBJ1-6	TRBV6-5
CASSLGTGRNTGELFF	TGTGCCAGCAGTCTAGGGACAGGCAGGAACACCGGGGAGCTGTTTTTT	.	TRBD1	TRBJ2-2	TRBV12-3/TRBV12-4
CSAPSRQGASYEQYF	TGCAGTGCACCCTCCCGACAGGGGGCATCCTACGAGCAGTACTTC	.	TRBD1	TRBJ2-7	TRBV20-1
CSARYDLNEKLFF	TGCAGTGCTAGATACGACCTAAATGAAAAACTGTTTTTT	.	.	TRBJ1-4	TRBV20-1
CASSPTQGEHTF	TGTGCCAGCAGCCCGACACAGGGGGAGCACACCTTC	few	TRBD1	TRBJ1-2	TRBV4-2
CATSRDLLVDTQYF	TGTGCCACCAGCAGGGACTTGCTTGTGGATACGCAGTATTTT	.	.	TRBJ2-3	TRBV15
CASSSPGQGRRYTF	TGTGCCAGCAGTTCCCCTGGACAGGGTAGACGCTACACCTTC	few	TRBD1	TRBJ1-2	TRBV12-3/TRBV12-4
CATSDFRGTTEDTQYF	TGTGCCACCAGTGATTTTCGGGGTACGACGGAAGATACGCAGTATTTT	.	.	TRBJ2-3	TRBV24-1
CASSEETSGVINTQYF	TGTGCCAGCAGTGAAGAGACTAGCGGGGTCATAAATACGCAGTATTTT	.	TRBD2	TRBJ2-3	TRBV2
CASSFGTGRPNEQYF	TGTGCCAGCAGTTTCGGGACAGGGCGCCCCAACGAGCAGTACTTC	.	TRBD1	TRBJ2-7	TRBV12-3/TRBV12-4
CTSSFYPRDTLPLDTQYF	TGCACCAGCAGTTTTTATCCTCGGGACACCCTCCCGCTAGATACGCAGTATTTT	.	.	TRBJ2-3	TRBV27
CASSLGGTSDEQYF	TGTGCCAGCAGCTTAGGGGGGACTAGCGACGAGCAGTACTTC	few	TRBD2	TRBJ2-7	TRBV7-2
CASSLGGRRQEETQYF	TGTGCCAGCAGCTTAGGGGGTAGGAGGCAAGAAGAGACCCAGTACTTC	.	.	TRBJ2-5	TRBV11-2
CASSLTVYTDTQYF	TGCGCCAGCAGCTTGACAGTATACACAGATACGCAGTATTTT	many	.	TRBJ2-3	TRBV5-1
CAAGGGAAFF	TGTGCCGCCGGGGGGGGGGCAGCTTTCTTT	.	.	TRBJ1-1	TRBV6-6
CASRPGQKHSGANVLTF	TGTGCCAGCAGACCGGGACAGAAACACTCTGGGGCCAACGTCCTGACTTTC	.	TRBD1	TRBJ2-6	TRBV6-1
CASSHATYEQYF	TGTGCCAGCAGTCACGCAACCTACGAGCAGTACTTC	.	.	TRBJ2-7	TRBV12-3/TRBV12-4
CASSLSGTGSKEYF	TGTGCCAGCAGTTTATCCGGGACAGGGAGCAAGGAGTACTTC	few	TRBD1	TRBJ2-7	TRBV28
CASSLEGREWAFF	TGTGCCAGCAGCTTGGAAGGCCGAGAGTGGGCTTTCTTT	.	.	TRBJ1-1	TRBV5-5
CSANRDRGASPLHF	TGCAGTGCTAACCGGGACAGGGGAGCGTCACCCCTCCACTTT	few	TRBD1	TRBJ1-6	TRBV20-1
CASSLVGDGRNEQFF	TGTGCCAGCAGCTTAGTGGGAGACGGGCGGAATGAGCAGTTCTTC	many	.	TRBJ2-1	TRBV7-2
CATGGTAKNYGYTF	TGTGCCACCGGGGGGACAGCGAAAAACTATGGCTACACCTTC	.	TRBD1	TRBJ1-2	TRBV19
CASSYKGPNTGELFF	TGCGCCAGCAGCTATAAGGGGCCGAACACCGGGGAGCTGTTTTTT	.	.	TRBJ2-2	TRBV5-1
CASSSLLGYGTNNYGYTF	TGTGCCAGCAGTTCGCTTTTAGGGTATGGGACCAATAACTATGGCTACACCTTC	.	.	TRBJ1-2	TRBV28
CASLDNRWYEQYF	TGTGCCAGCCTCGACAACAGATGGTACGAGCAGTACTTC	.	.	TRBJ2-7	TRBV6-1
CATSRGEGGVQETQYF	TGTGCCACCAGCAGAGGGGAGGGAGGGGTCCAAGAGACCCAGTACTTC	few	TRBD2	TRBJ2-5	TRBV15
CASSLEGLRGNIQYF	TGTGCCAGCAGCTTAGAAGGCTTAAGGGGGAACATTCAGTACTTC	.	.	TRBJ2-4	TRBV7-9
CASSQEGVRDYGYTF	TGCGCCAGCAGCCAAGAAGGTGTTAGGGACTATGGCTACACCTTC	few	.	TRBJ1-2	TRBV4-1
CASRSKGGYYGYTF	TGTGCCAGCAGGAGTAAAGGGGGGTACTATGGCTACACCTTC	many	.	TRBJ1-2	TRBV12-3/TRBV12-4
CASERTGPTNTGELFF	TGTGCCAGCGAGCGGACAGGACCCACCAACACCGGGGAGCTGTTTTTT	.	.	TRBJ2-2	TRBV21-1
CASRAAAGATGELFF	TGTGCCAGCAGAGCTGCCGCAGGGGCCACCGGGGAGCTGTTTTTT	.	.	TRBJ2-2	TRBV7-6
CASSPTSNTGELFF	TGCGCCAGCAGCCCTACATCGAACACCGGGGAGCTGTTTTTT	.	.	TRBJ2-2	TRBV5-1